These 25 T cell receptor beta chains originate from one sample sequenced in a study of cytomegalovirus exposure and HLA in healthy donors. The PCR made use of 60 Vbeta and 13 Jbeta primers. Clones were sequenced by immunoSEQ multiplex PCR, and TCRdb holds only the in-frame ones, with some missing. Found here are approximately 82,000 clones, 10% of them singletons; the top ten hold approximately 25%. The specimen sequenced was PBMCs. The receptors stem from a man in his sixties in good health and CMV-seropositive.

This clone was recorded a few times. The V and J genes are TRBV10-3 and TRBJ1-2, with 11 bases identical to TRBD1. CDR1 is ENHRY, CDR2 SYGVKD, per germline. V lost 10 bases and J lost 4; bases outside the gene matches: 5. The CDR3 extends over 13 amino acids. As DNA, the CDR3 is TGTGCCACCCGGACAGGGGGCGCCTATGGCTACACCTTC. Translating gives CATRTGGAYGYTF.

Points on this clone: This CDR3 fails to terminate in the conserved phenylalanine or tryptophan, so it likely reflects a read error. This chain uses TRBV5-4 with TRBJ1-4; 7 positions agree with TRBD1. Germline loops: CDR1 SGHNT, CDR2 YYREEE (reference sequence). The CDR3 is 13 residues long. CDR3: CASSLTGNEKLFV. CDR3 DNA sequence: TGTGCCAGCAGCCTGACAGGGAATGAAAAGCTGTTTGTT.

The chain uses TRBV5-1 and TRBJ2-5, with D maybe TRBD1 (6 bases). This CDR3 has 14 amino acids. Trimming took off 3 bases at V and 5 bases at J, with 14 bases between the two ends. Per the germline V gene, CDR1 is SGHRS and CDR2 is YFSETQ. The CDR3 DNA reads TGCGCCAGCAGCTCCTCCGGACAGAGCGAGACCCAGTACTTC. Encoded protein: CASSSSGQSETQYF.

The chain uses TRBV28 and TRBJ2-7; TRBD2 aligns across 8 bases. Germline V gives CDR1 MDHEN, CDR2 SYDVKM. The CDR3 length is 14 residues. J was trimmed by 0 bases and V by 6 bases; bases with no gene match: 4. CDR3 in amino acids: CASRWSGSSYEQYF. As DNA, the CDR3 is TGTGCCAGCAGGTGGAGCGGGAGCTCCTACGAGCAGTACTTC.

This clone was observed a handful of times. Additional DNA sequences in this sample encode the identical CDR3. The V and J genes are TRBV14 and TRBJ1-2, with D perhaps matching TRBD1 (6 bases). The CDR3 has 16 amino acids. Germline V lookup: CDR1 SGHDN, CDR2 FVKESK. V was shortened by 3 bases and J by 7 bases, with 21 bases between the two germline ends. The CDR3 sequence is CASSQIQGLSYSGYTF. The CDR3 DNA reads as TGTGCCAGCAGCCAGATCCAGGGGTTGAGTTATTCTGGCTACACCTTC.

This clone has only a few counts. The genes are TRBV10-3 and TRBJ1-4, with no clear D. Trimming took off 0 bases at V and 0 bases at J, with 8 bases between the two ends. This CDR3 comprises 16 residues. Looked up from germline, CDR1 is ENHRY and CDR2 is SYGVKD. CDR3 loop: CAISESYGTTNEKLFF. CDR3 sequence (DNA): TGTGCCATCAGTGAGTCTTACGGGACAACTAATGAAAAACTGTTTTTT.

The sample holds a few counts of this clone. V and J are TRBV27 and TRBJ1-2, with 8 bases matching TRBD1. Trimming took 2 bases from V and 1 from J; bases not matched to a gene: 0. This CDR3 spans 14 amino acids. Germline lookup yields CDR1 MNHEY and CDR2 SMNVEV (reference sequence). The CDR3 region is CASSLGQGNYGYTF. As DNA, the CDR3 is TGTGCCAGCAGTTTAGGACAGGGTAACTATGGCTACACCTTC.

There are a few counts of this clone. The rearrangement uses TRBV4-2 and TRBJ2-7; no clear D. This CDR3 spans 16 amino acids. V gave up 0 bases and J gave up 0 bases, with 12 bases separating them. Germline CDR1 reads LGHNA; CDR2 reads YNFKEQ. In DNA form, the CDR3 reads TGTGCCAGCAGCCAAGAAATACTGTTGAACTCCTACGAGCAGTACTTC. Amino acids: CASSQEILLNSYEQYF.

Concerning this clone: One end of the junction does not line up with germline, which may come from a read error. The rearrangement links TRBV9 to TRBJ1-3, with 11 bases that match TRBD1. Per germline, CDR1 SGDLS and CDR2 YYNGEE. This CDR3 has 12 residues. The CDR3 DNA sequence: TGTGCCAGCAGCGCCCCGGGACAGGGGGTTTTCTTT. The encoded protein is CASSAPGQGVFF.

This clone has only a few counts. The rearrangement joins TRBV30 to TRBJ2-2; D ambiguous. Trimming removed 4 bases from V and 4 bases from J, with 22 bases in between. Germline V CDR1 and CDR2: GTSNPN, SVGIG (reference sequence). This CDR3 contains 17 residues. This CDR3 is CAWTASRLRLSTGELFF. The DNA of the CDR3 is TGTGCCTGGACAGCATCGAGGCTCCGGCTTTCCACCGGGGAGCTGTTTTTT.

This clone has a handful of counts. This chain joins TRBV5-8 and TRBJ1-4, with TRBD1 matching 9 bases. CDR1 SGHTS and CDR2 YDEGEE come from the germline V gene. This CDR3 is built from 17 residues. Germline trimming cut 2 bases from V and 3 bases from J; bases unmatched to any gene: 8. CDR3 region: CASSFGTGIGPNEKLFF. The CDR3 DNA is TGTGCCAGCAGCTTTGGGACAGGGATAGGGCCTAATGAAAAACTGTTTTTT.

The chain has TRBV29-1 and TRBJ1-4, with 10 bases that match TRBD1. The CDR3 consists of 14 residues. Per the germline V gene, CDR1 is SQVTM and CDR2 is ANQGSEA. Trimming at V came to 0 bases and at J to 8 bases, leaving 3 bases not matched to a gene. CDR3 protein: CSVEEGTGDEKLFF. The CDR3 DNA reads as TGCAGCGTTGAAGAAGGGACAGGGGACGAAAAACTGTTTTTT.

The table lists this clone with a few counts. The chain has TRBV10-1 and TRBJ2-4; D might be TRBD2 (6 bases). The CDR3 runs to 11 residues. Germline V gene data show CDR1 as WNHNN and CDR2 as SYGVQD (reference sequence). The V end lost 4 bases, the J end lost 14 bases, and 12 bases lay between the germline ends. The CDR3 DNA reads TGCGCCAGCAGTGCCCTCCTAGCGAAGTACTTC. Encoded protein: CASSALLAKYF.

This clone was detected only a few times. The chain employs TRBV20-1 and TRBJ2-1, with D possibly being TRBD2 (6 bases). Trimming took 6 bases from V and 9 from J, leaving 12 bases between them. CDR1 is DFQATT and CDR2 is SNEGSKA in the germline V gene (reference sequence). This CDR3 comprises 11 residues. CDR3 residues: CSARLVPEQFF. In nucleotides, the CDR3 is TGCAGTGCAAGACTAGTTCCTGAGCAGTTCTTC.

The chain links TRBV2 to TRBJ1-1; perhaps TRBD1 as D (6 bases). Germline assignment: CDR1 SNHLY and CDR2 FYNNEI. V was pared by 2 bases and J by 4 bases, with 11 bases between. The CDR3 length is 14 residues. The CDR3 DNA sequence: TGTGCCAGCAGTGAAACTCAGGGGATCACTGAAGCTTTCTTT. It yields the protein CASSETQGITEAFF.

This clone has more than one count but fewer than ten. The gene calls are TRBV29-1 and TRBJ2-1; D is possibly TRBD1 (5 bases). Trimming removed 2 bases from V and 3 bases from J, with 11 bases in between. CDR3 length: 14 residues. Germline V gene data show CDR1 as SQVTM and CDR2 as ANQGSEA. The CDR3 coding sequence is TGCAGCGTTGAATTAGGGCAGGGCTACAATGAGCAGTTCTTC. This encodes CSVELGQGYNEQFF.

The table lists this clone with a few counts. The gene calls are TRBV19 and TRBJ1-6; D call uncertain. In germline, CDR1 is LNHDA, CDR2 SQIVND (reference sequence). V lost 4 bases to trimming and J lost 9 bases, with 7 bases between them. The CDR3 consists of 12 residues. Here the CDR3 DNA reads TGTGCCAGTAGTACCCAAGCTTCACCCCTCCACTTT. This encodes CASSTQASPLHF.

The table lists this clone with a few counts. The chain couples TRBV7-6 to TRBJ2-2, with a tentative D call TRBD2 (5 bases). The CDR3 runs to 16 residues. Trimming pared 5 bases from V and 2 bases from J, leaving 15 bases between. Germline V CDR1 and CDR2: SGHVS, FNYEAQ. This chain's CDR3 is CASSLGGSGNTGELFF. The CDR3 DNA reads as TGTGCCAGCAGCCTCGGTGGGTCGGGAAACACCGGGGAGCTGTTTTTT.

The genes are TRBV20-1 and TRBJ1-1; 9 bases are shared with TRBD1. CDR1 is DFQATT, CDR2 SNEGSKA, per germline (reference sequence). J was trimmed by 11 bases and V by 1 base; bases with no gene match: 2. This CDR3 has 11 amino acids. The DNA of the CDR3 is TGCAGTGCTAGAGGGGGGACAGGGGCTTTCTTT. The encoded protein is CSARGGTGAFF.

V usage is TRBV11-3 and J usage is TRBJ1-1, with 9 bases identical to TRBD1. V lost 5 bases to trimming and J lost 0 bases; unmatched junction nucleotides: 7. Germline V gives CDR1 SGHNT, CDR2 YENEEA. The CDR3 length is 16 residues. CDR3 nucleotide sequence: TGTGCCAGCAGCGGGGACAGGGTAAATATGAACACTGAAGCTTTCTTT. Protein product: CASSGDRVNMNTEAFF.

In this sample, this clone turned up a few times. The chain joins TRBV5-1 to TRBJ1-2; TRBD1 matches at 7 bases. The CDR3 covers 13 residues. CDR1 is SGHRS, CDR2 YFSETQ, per germline. V lost 3 bases to trimming and J lost 6 bases; unmatched junction nucleotides: 5. CDR3 DNA: TGCGCCAGCAGCTCGACAGGGACGGATGGCTACACCTTC. Its translation is CASSSTGTDGYTF.

This clone was counted between two and nine times. The V call is TRBV30, the J call TRBJ1-4; 8 bases are shared with TRBD1. Trimming at V came to 8 bases and at J to 8 bases, leaving 7 bases not matched to a gene. The V gene's germline CDR1 is GTSNPN and CDR2 SVGIG (reference sequence). The CDR3 has 12 amino acids. The CDR3 DNA sequence: TGTGCCCACGGACAGGGAAGGGAAAAACTGTTTTTT. Residues: CAHGQGREKLFF. The full variable domain, its missing parts supplied by reference TRBV30 and TRBJ1-4, is SQTIHQWPATLVQPVGSPLSLECTVEGTSNPNLYWYRQAAGRGLQLLFYSVGIGQISSEVPQNLSASRPQDRQFILSSKKLLLSDSGFYLCAHGQGREKLFFGSGTQLSVL.

This clone was counted many times. The V call is TRBV6-5, the J call TRBJ1-1; D gene ambiguous. Trimming removed 1 base from V and 5 bases from J, with 8 bases in between. CDR3 length equals 13 residues. Germline assignment: CDR1 MNHEY and CDR2 SVGAGI. Here the CDR3 DNA reads TGTGCCAGCAGTTACTATGAGGGTACTGAAGCTTTCTTT. It encodes CASSYYEGTEAFF.

This clone came up a few times. The rearrangement uses TRBV5-1 and TRBJ1-5; 8 nucleotides agree with TRBD1. Trimming cost V 5 bases and J 6 bases; bases outside gene matches: 4. Germline CDR1 reads SGHRS; CDR2 reads YFSETQ. This CDR3 comprises 13 residues. The CDR3 DNA is TGCGCCAGCAGTTGGACAGGGCTTCAGCCCCAGCATTTT. As protein: CASSWTGLQPQHF.

V is TRBV6-5 and J is TRBJ1-6; the match to TRBD1 covers 10 bases. V lost 0 bases to trimming and J lost 15 bases; unmatched junction nucleotides: 8. Germline-derived CDR1 and CDR2 are MNHEY and SVGAGI. There are 15 residues in the CDR3. The CDR3 DNA sequence: TGTGCCAGCAGTTACTCAGGGACAGGGGAGAAGGTCCTCCACTTT. It yields the protein CASSYSGTGEKVLHF.